This TCR beta chain was documented in a study of monozygotic twins with inflammatory bowel disease. The CDR3 loop spans 14 amino acids. CDR1 SEHNR and CDR2 FQNEAQ come from the germline V gene (reference sequence). Each UMI, carrying a 6-nucleotide sample barcode, came from template switching. cDNA encoding TCRalpha and TCRbeta underwent two nested PCRs of roughly 17 and 9 cycles, each of which was followed by bead purification. Reanalyzing the 5' RACE reads, TCRdb keeps one entry per CDR3 protein, without DNA. This sample's table has some 190,000 distinct CDR3 sequences. The receptor was derived from a human donor with ulcerative colitis or Crohn's disease, or a healthy co-twin of an affected twin (not recorded which). V usage is TRBV7-9 and J usage is TRBJ2-5; TCRdb lists TRBD2, though no DNA is available to test this call. The specimen sequenced was blood. The CDR3 reads CASSLVPQGETQYF.